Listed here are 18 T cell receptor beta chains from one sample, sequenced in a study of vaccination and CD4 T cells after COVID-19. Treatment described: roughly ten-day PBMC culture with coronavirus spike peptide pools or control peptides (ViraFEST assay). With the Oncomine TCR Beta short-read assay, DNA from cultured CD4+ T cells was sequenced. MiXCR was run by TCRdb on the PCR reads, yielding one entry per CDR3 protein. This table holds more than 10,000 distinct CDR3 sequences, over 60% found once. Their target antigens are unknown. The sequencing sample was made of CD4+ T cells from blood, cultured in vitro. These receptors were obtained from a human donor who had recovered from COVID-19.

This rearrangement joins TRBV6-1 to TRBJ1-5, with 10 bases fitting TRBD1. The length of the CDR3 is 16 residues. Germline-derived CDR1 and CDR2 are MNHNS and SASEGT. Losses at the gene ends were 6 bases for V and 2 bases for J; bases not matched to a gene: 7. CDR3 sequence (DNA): TGTGCCAGCAGATCCCGGGACAGGGGTCGCAATCAGCCCCAGCATTTT. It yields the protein CASRSRDRGRNQPQHF.

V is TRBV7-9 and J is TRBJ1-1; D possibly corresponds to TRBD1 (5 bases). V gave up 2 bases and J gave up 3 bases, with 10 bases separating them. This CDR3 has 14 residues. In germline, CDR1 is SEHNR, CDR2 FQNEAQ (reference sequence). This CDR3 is CASSLRGTDTEAFF. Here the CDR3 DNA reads TGTGCCAGCAGCTTAAGGGGAACTGACACTGAAGCTTTCTTT.

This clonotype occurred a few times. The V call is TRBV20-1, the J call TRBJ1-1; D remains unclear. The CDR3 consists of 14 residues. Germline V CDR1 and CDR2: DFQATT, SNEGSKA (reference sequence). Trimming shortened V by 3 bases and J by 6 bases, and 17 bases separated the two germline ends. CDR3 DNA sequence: TGCAGTGCTAGTTTCCCCACCCTCTCGGCTGAAGCTTTCTTT. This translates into CSASFPTLSAEAFF.

In DNA, the CDR3 is TGTGCCACCAGCAGAGGGGGTACCGGGACAGGGAACTACGAGCAGTACTTC. Translating gives CATSRGGTGTGNYEQYF. The rearrangement joins TRBV15 to TRBJ2-7, with 9 bases fitting TRBD1. The germline CDR1 and CDR2 sequences are LNHNV and YYDKDF (reference sequence). This CDR3 contains 17 residues. Germline trimming cut 1 base from V and 3 bases from J; bases unmatched to any gene: 10.

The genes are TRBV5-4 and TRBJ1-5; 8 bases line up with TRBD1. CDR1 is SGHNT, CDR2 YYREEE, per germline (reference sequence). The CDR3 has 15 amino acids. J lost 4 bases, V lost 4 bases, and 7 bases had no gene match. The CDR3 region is CASSLDRARNQPQHF. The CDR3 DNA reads TGTGCCAGCAGCCTGGACAGGGCGCGAAATCAGCCCCAGCATTTT.

CDR3 DNA sequence: TGCGCCAGCAGCATGCTGGGTGGGGGGACTGAAGCTTTCTTT. Translating gives CASSMLGGGTEAFF. The V call is TRBV5-1, the J call TRBJ1-1; TRBD1 might be the D (5 bases). Trimming stripped 4 bases from V and 5 bases from J, with 15 bases between. In germline, CDR1 is SGHRS, CDR2 YFSETQ. This CDR3 is 14 amino acids long.

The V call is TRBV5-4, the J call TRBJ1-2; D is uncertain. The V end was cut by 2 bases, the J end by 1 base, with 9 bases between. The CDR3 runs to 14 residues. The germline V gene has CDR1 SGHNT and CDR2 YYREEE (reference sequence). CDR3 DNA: TGTGCCAGCAGCTTTTTCGGTGATAACTATGGCTACACCTTC. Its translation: CASSFFGDNYGYTF.

The CDR3 loop reads CASSSLRDRGDQPQHF. As DNA, the CDR3 is TGTGCCAGCAGTTCTCTCCGGGACAGGGGAGATCAGCCCCAGCATTTT. The gene calls are TRBV27 and TRBJ1-5; TRBD1 aligns across 10 bases. The V and J ends lost 4 bases and 5 bases, in that order; junction bases with no gene match: 8. This CDR3 comprises 16 residues. Germline V gene data show CDR1 as MNHEY and CDR2 as SMNVEV (reference sequence).

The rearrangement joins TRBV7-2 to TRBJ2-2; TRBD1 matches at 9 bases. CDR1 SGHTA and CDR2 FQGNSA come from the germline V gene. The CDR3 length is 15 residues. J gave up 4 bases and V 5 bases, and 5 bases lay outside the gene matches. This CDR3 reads CASSRQGVSTGELFF. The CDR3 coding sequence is TGTGCCAGCAGCCGACAGGGGGTGAGCACCGGGGAGCTGTTTTTT.

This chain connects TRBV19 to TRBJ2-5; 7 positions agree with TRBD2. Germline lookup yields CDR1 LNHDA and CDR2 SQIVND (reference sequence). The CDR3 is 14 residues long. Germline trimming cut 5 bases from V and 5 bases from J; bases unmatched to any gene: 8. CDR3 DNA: TGTGCCAGTAGTCCCGCCGGGGGGTTGGAGACCCAGTACTTC. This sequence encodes CASSPAGGLETQYF.

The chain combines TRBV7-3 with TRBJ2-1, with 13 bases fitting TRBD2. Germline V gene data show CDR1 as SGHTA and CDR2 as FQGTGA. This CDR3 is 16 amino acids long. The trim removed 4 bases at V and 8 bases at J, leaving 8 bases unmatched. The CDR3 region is CASSSMTSGRTDEQFF. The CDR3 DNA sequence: TGTGCCAGCAGCTCAATGACTAGCGGGAGGACCGATGAGCAGTTCTTC.

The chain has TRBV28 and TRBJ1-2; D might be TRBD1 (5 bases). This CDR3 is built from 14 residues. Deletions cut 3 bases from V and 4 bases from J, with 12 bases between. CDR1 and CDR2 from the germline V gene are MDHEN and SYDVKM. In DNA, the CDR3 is TGTGCCAGCAGTTTCGGGGGATCTCGCTATGGCTACACCTTC. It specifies CASSFGGSRYGYTF.

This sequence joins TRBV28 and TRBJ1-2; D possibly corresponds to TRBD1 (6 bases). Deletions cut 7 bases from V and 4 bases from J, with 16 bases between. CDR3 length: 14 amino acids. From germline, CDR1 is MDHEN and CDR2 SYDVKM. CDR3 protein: CASTLGGAGYGYTF. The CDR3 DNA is TGTGCCAGCACCTTGGGGGGGGCTGGCTATGGCTACACCTTC.

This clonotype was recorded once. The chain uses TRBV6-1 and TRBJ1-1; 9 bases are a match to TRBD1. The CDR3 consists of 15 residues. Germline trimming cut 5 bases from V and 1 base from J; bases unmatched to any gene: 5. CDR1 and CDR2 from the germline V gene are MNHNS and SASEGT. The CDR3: CASSKRTGANTEAFF. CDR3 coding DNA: TGTGCCAGCAGTAAACGGACAGGGGCGAACACTGAAGCTTTCTTT.

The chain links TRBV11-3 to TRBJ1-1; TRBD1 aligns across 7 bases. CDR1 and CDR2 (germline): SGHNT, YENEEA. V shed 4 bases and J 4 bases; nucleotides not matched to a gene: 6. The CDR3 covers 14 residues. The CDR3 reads CASSSNRGATEAFF. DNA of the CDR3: TGTGCCAGCAGCTCAAACAGGGGTGCCACTGAAGCTTTCTTT.

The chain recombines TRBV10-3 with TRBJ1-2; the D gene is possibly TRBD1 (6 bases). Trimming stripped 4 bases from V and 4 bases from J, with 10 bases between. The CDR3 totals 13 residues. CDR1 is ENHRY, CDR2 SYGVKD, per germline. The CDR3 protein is CAISGSGAYGYTF. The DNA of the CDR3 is TGTGCCATCAGTGGTTCGGGGGCCTATGGCTACACCTTC.

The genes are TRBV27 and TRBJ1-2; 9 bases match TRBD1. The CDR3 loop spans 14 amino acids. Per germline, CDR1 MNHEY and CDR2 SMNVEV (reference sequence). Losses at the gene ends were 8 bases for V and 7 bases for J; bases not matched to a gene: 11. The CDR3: CASANTGGFGGYTF. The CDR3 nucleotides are TGTGCCAGCGCCAACACAGGGGGCTTTGGTGGCTACACCTTC.

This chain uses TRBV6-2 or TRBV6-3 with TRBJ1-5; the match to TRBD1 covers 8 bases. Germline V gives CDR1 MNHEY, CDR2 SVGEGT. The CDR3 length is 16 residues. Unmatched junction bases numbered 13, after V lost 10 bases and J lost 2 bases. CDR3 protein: CATMGQGAWGNQPQHF. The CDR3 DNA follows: TGTGCCACCATGGGCCAGGGGGCCTGGGGCAATCAGCCCCAGCATTTT.